This T cell receptor beta chain was sequenced during a study of technical replicates of blood from a few donors. The CDR3 contains 13 residues. V was pared by 4 bases and J by 4 bases, with 11 bases between. CDR1 is SGHNT and CDR2 is YYREEE in the germline V gene (reference sequence). Clones were sequenced by immunoSEQ multiplex PCR, and TCRdb holds only the in-frame ones, with some missing. The table shows about 61,000 clones, with almost 97% occurring only once. The chain employs TRBV5-4 and TRBJ1-2; D unclear. This clonotype originated in a human donor in good health. Source material: T cells isolated from PBMCs. In DNA, the CDR3 is TGTGCCAGCAGCCCGAGGATTTCCTATGGCTACACCTTC. Translation gives CASSPRISYGYTF.